Following are 13 T cell receptor beta chains from one sample sequenced in a study of T cell clusters in autoimmune cytopenias. TRB amplification used around 270 ng of peripheral blood genomic DNA. TRB was amplified by touch-down multiplex PCR, primer pools A and B combined. TCRdb derives one entry per CDR3 protein from the multiplex PCR reads, leaving out DNA. The specimen's table records under 9,000 distinct CDR3 sequences. This sample was shared with a second study, whose subject was T cell repertoires in aging, cancer and after chemotherapy.

Specimen: peripheral blood. The receptors originated from a human donor in good health.

CDR3 in amino acids: CATSRVSGVEPGADTQYF. J is TRBJ2-3 and V is TRBV15; as DNA is missing, the TRBD2 call by TCRdb cannot be tested. Germline values: CDR1 LNHNV, CDR2 YYDKDF (reference sequence). The CDR3 covers 18 residues.

By frequency, this clonotype is medium-sized. The chain is built from TRBV27 and TRBJ2-3; TCRdb gives TRBD1 as the D gene, but with no DNA this cannot be confirmed. The CDR3 has 16 residues. Germline V gene sequence: CDR1 MNHEY, CDR2 SMNVEV (reference sequence). This chain's CDR3 is CASGNFGTVSTDTQYF.

This clonotype shows up as medium-sized by frequency. The chain recombines TRBV6-5 with TRBJ2-2; checking the TCRdb D call of TRBD1 is not possible without DNA. The CDR3 covers 15 residues. CDR1 is MNHEY, CDR2 SVGAGI, per germline. The CDR3 is CASSQDRGETGELFF.

The chain recombines TRBV18 with TRBJ2-6. CDR3 size: 15 residues. CDR1 and CDR2 (germline): KGHSH, LQKENI. CDR3 sequence reads: CASSPQGAGANVLTF.

V is TRBV6-5 and J is TRBJ2-2; TCRdb calls TRBD2, which cannot be checked without DNA. CDR3 size: 15 residues. Germline CDR1 MNHEY, CDR2 SVGAGI. CDR3 loop: CASGTGTLNTGELFF.

The CDR3 loop is CASSYPLSTLPDTQYF. The rearrangement uses TRBV7-2 and TRBJ2-3; without DNA, the TCRdb call of TRBD2 cannot be checked. The CDR3 length is 16 residues. The V gene's germline CDR1 is SGHTA and CDR2 FQGNSA.

The chain has TRBV7-2 and TRBJ2-1; the TCRdb call, TRBD2, lacks DNA for checking. The V gene's germline CDR1 is SGHTA and CDR2 FQGNSA. This CDR3 region has 14 residues. The chain's CDR3 is CASSLHGRVNEQFF.

V usage is TRBV19 and J usage is TRBJ2-7; TCRdb lists TRBD2, though no DNA is available to test this call. In germline, CDR1 is LNHDA, CDR2 SQIVND (reference sequence). This CDR3 is 14 amino acids long. This CDR3 is CASSTLAGPYEQYF. The full variable domain, with the rest looked up from reference TRBV19 and TRBJ2-7, is DGGITQSPKYLFRKEGQNVTLSCEQNLNHDAMYWYRQDPGQGLRLIYYSQIVNDFQKGDIAEGYSVSREKKESFPLTVTSAQKNPTAFYLCASSTLAGPYEQYFGPGTRLTVT.

This clonotype registers medium-sized by frequency. This sequence joins TRBV29-1 and TRBJ2-1; TCRdb gives TRBD2 as the D gene, but with no DNA this cannot be confirmed. The length of the CDR3 is 14 residues. Germline V gene data show CDR1 as SQVTM and CDR2 as ANQGSEA. This CDR3 is CSVEERGGHNEQFF.

The chain links TRBV13 to TRBJ2-1; TCRdb outputs TRBD2, but without DNA this stays unchecked. The CDR3 is 18 amino acids. Per germline, CDR1 PRHDT and CDR2 FYEKMQ (reference sequence). The CDR3 is CASSLSSPLAGSYNEQFF. Full variable domain (remainder filled in from reference TRBV13 and TRBJ2-1): AAGVIQSPRHLIKEKRETATLKCYPIPRHDTVYWYQQGPGQDPQFLISFYEKMQSDKGSIPDRFSAQQFSDYHSELNMSSLELGDSALYFCASSLSSPLAGSYNEQFFGPGTRLTVL.

The chain is built from TRBV19 and TRBJ2-7. From germline, CDR1 is LNHDA and CDR2 SQIVND (reference sequence). The CDR3 totals 13 residues. CDR3 sequence reads: CASSQASLDEQYF. The whole variable domain, remainder taken from reference TRBV19 and TRBJ2-7, is DGGITQSPKYLFRKEGQNVTLSCEQNLNHDAMYWYRQDPGQGLRLIYYSQIVNDFQKGDIAEGYSVSREKKESFPLTVTSAQKNPTAFYLCASSQASLDEQYFGPGTRLTVT.

This clonotype is labeled medium-sized (0.01 to 0.1%) based on frequency. This chain links TRBV29-1 with TRBJ1-1; TCRdb lists TRBD1, though no DNA is available to test this call. The germline CDR1 and CDR2 sequences are SQVTM and ANQGSEA. CDR3 length: 14 residues. CDR3 sequence: CSVEARTGNAEAFF.

CDR3 loop: CASSSNTGPRQPQHF. This chain joins TRBV6-5 and TRBJ1-5. Germline CDR1 and CDR2: MNHEY and SVGAGI. The CDR3 sequence is 15 residues long.